This T cell receptor beta chain is drawn from a study of T cell repertoires in cytomegalovirus infection. This clonotype has a handful of counts. What it binds is unknown. TCRdb passed the reads through MiXCR, listing each CDR3 protein once. The sample has some 700,000 distinct CDR3 sequences, 35% to 40% seen once. CDR1 is MNHEY, CDR2 SVGEGT, per germline. J was trimmed by 3 bases and V by 5 bases; bases with no gene match: 2. The CDR3 spans 15 residues. Study observations and caveats: The response measured ex vivo was dominated by TCR beta clonotypes (HLA-C-restricted and CMV-specific).

The origin of this receptor is a human donor in good health (CMV status not recorded). Some clones in this sample may be carry-over from other donors' samples. The sequenced sample consisted of PBMCs. The chain combines TRBV6-2 or TRBV6-3 with TRBJ2-1; TRBD2 matches 12 bases. CDR3 in DNA: TGTGCCAGCAGTCGGACTAGCGGGGTCTACAATGAGCAGTTCTTC. Translation: CASSRTSGVYNEQFF.